This paragraph covers one T cell receptor (beta chain) sequence. The sample originates from a study of shared clonotypes between healthy human individuals. The CDR3 consists of 14 residues. V was pared by 3 bases and J by 4 bases, with 12 bases between. Germline V CDR1 and CDR2: SNHLY, FYNNEI. Replicate PCRs run on sorted subsets employed 200 ng DNA, about 27,000 T cell genomes. The assay was immunoSEQ multiplex PCR, and TCRdb's table has in-frame clones only and misses some. The table shows 550,000 to 850,000 clones, with about two thirds occurring only once. The chain has TRBV2 and TRBJ1-1; D is undetermined. The sequence was obtained from a woman aged 25-40 years in good health. Material: memory CD4+ T cells sorted from blood. Regarding subset: CD45RA-negative fraction. CDR3: CASSDWGQLTEAFF. The CDR3, as DNA: TGTGCCAGCAGTGATTGGGGTCAGCTCACTGAAGCTTTCTTT. The full variable domain, with the rest looked up from reference TRBV2 and TRBJ1-1, is EPEVTQTPSHQVTQMGQEVILRCVPISNHLYFYWYRQILGQKVEFLVSFYNNEISEKSEIFDDQFSVERPDGSNFTLKIRSTKLEDSAMYFCASSDWGQLTEAFFGQGTRLTVV.